The 12 T cell receptor beta chains reported below all come from one sample, sequenced in a study of T-cell memory formation after mild COVID-19. MiXCR was run by TCRdb on the 5' RACE reads, yielding one entry per CDR3 protein. The sample has roughly 240,000 distinct CDR3 sequences; around 15% are singletons. The sequenced sample was PBMCs or a T cell subset sorted from them (not recorded which). Receptors were obtained from a man younger than 30 who had mild COVID-19 (a few samples of this study predate the infection). Cell type and time point are not known.

This clonotype was observed a handful of times. V is TRBV15 and J is TRBJ2-5; the D gene is possibly TRBD1 (6 bases). CDR1 LNHNV and CDR2 YYDKDF come from the germline V gene (reference sequence). Deletions cut 3 bases from V and 5 bases from J, with 16 bases between. The CDR3 consists of 15 residues. Here the CDR3 reads CATSRTPGVWETQYF. CDR3 sequence (DNA): TGTGCCACCAGCAGGACCCCAGGGGTTTGGGAGACCCAGTACTTC.

This clonotype was seen only a few times. V usage is TRBV2 and J usage is TRBJ1-2; D gene ambiguous. V lost 7 bases, J lost 4 bases, and 19 bases lay in between. The CDR3 has 15 amino acids. CDR1 SNHLY and CDR2 FYNNEI come from the germline V gene. CDR3 sequence reads: CASTLSRAEAYGYTF. The CDR3 region has the DNA TGTGCCAGCACCTTGAGTCGGGCGGAGGCCTATGGCTACACCTTC.

The CDR3 DNA sequence: TGTGCCAGCAGCCCACCTAGCGGGGGAGAGACCCAGTACTTC. It codes for CASSPPSGGETQYF. The chain combines TRBV7-2 with TRBJ2-7, with 10 bases fitting TRBD2. Matching the DNA end better, TRBJ2-5 makes the J call doubtful. The CDR3 sequence is 14 residues long. Looked up from germline, CDR1 is SGHTA and CDR2 is FQGNSA.

V is TRBV12-3 or TRBV12-4 and J is TRBJ2-7; 7 bases map to TRBD1. CDR3 length: 15 amino acids. V was clipped by 7 bases and J by 0 bases; unmatched bases: 9. The CDR3 DNA reads TGTGCCAGCACCCTAGGGGGACAGAGCTCCTACGAGCAGTACTTC. Translating gives CASTLGGQSSYEQYF.

This clonotype was detected a few times. V and J are TRBV6-2 or TRBV6-3 and TRBJ1-5; D call uncertain. The CDR3 is 13 amino acids. Germline values: CDR1 MNHEY, CDR2 SVGEGT. The V end lost 5 bases, the J end lost 4 bases, and 9 bases lay between the germline ends. The CDR3 nucleotides are TGTGCCAGCAGTCGCCGGCAAAATCAGCCCCAGCATTTT. It specifies CASSRRQNQPQHF.

Only a few counts were recorded for this clonotype. As DNA, the CDR3 is TGTGCCAGCAGCTTAGGGGCCCGCGGCACCGGGGAGCTGTTTTTT. It is translated as CASSLGARGTGELFF. The chain combines TRBV7-2 with TRBJ2-2, with unresolved D. CDR1 and CDR2 from the germline V gene are SGHTA and FQGNSA. This CDR3 region has 15 residues. Trimming pared 1 base from V and 4 bases from J, leaving 10 bases between. The entire variable domain, with the rest obtained from reference TRBV7-2 and TRBJ2-2, is as follows: GAGVSQSPSNKVTEKGKDVELRCDPISGHTALYWYRQSLGQGLEFLIYFQGNSAPDKSGLPSDRFSAERTGGSVSTLTIQRTQQEDSAVYLCASSLGARGTGELFFGEGSRLTVL.

Concerning this clonotype: A single base separates this from a much larger clone, so it may be a read error. The chain uses TRBV15 and TRBJ2-1; TRBD2 matches 8 bases. The CDR3 runs 16 residues. The germline CDR1 and CDR2 sequences are LNHNV and YYDKDF (reference sequence). The junction had 11 bases not matched to a gene; V was cut back by 5 bases and J by 5 bases. The CDR3 DNA sequence: TGTGCCACCAGCGGGGCCCGGGGGGGGTCGGACAATGAGCAGTTCTTC. Amino acid sequence: CATSGARGGSDNEQFF. The entire variable domain, with the rest obtained from reference TRBV15 and TRBJ2-1, is as follows: DAMVIQNPRYQVTQFGKPVTLSCSQTLNHNVMYWYQQKSSQAPKLLFHYYDKDFNNEADTPDNFQSRRPNTSFCFLDIRSPGLGDTAMYLCATSGARGGSDNEQFFGPGTRLTVL.

The rearrangement uses TRBV9 and TRBJ2-5; 13 positions match TRBD2. Germline-derived CDR1 and CDR2 are SGDLS and YYNGEE. V lost 2 bases, J lost 5 bases, and 6 bases stayed unmatched. The CDR3 is made up of 16 amino acids. The CDR3 nucleotides read TGTGCCAGCAGCGTCGAGGGACTAGCGGGGTATGAGACCCAGTACTTC. This codes for CASSVEGLAGYETQYF.

This clonotype was seen a few times. The chain combines TRBV5-5 with TRBJ1-1, with D tentatively TRBD1 (5 bases). V was trimmed by 4 bases and J by 5 bases, leaving 12 bases between them. This CDR3 has 13 amino acids. Germline V gene sequence: CDR1 SGHKS, CDR2 YYEKEE (reference sequence). CDR3 coding DNA: TGTGCCAGCAGCATCCGGGGGGGGACTGAAGCTTTCTTT. As protein: CASSIRGGTEAFF.

V is TRBV12-3 or TRBV12-4 and J is TRBJ2-7; possibly TRBD1 for D (7 bases). Trimming left V 4 bases short and J 2 bases short, with 12 bases between. This CDR3 comprises 14 residues. CDR3 loop: CASSSGDSPYEQYV. CDR3 coding DNA: TGTGCCAGCAGTTCGGGGGACAGTCCCTACGAGCAGTACGTC.

V gene TRBV6-1 combines with J gene TRBJ2-1, with 9 positions matching TRBD1. The CDR3 has 16 residues. The V segment lost 5 bases and the J segment 5 bases; nucleotides outside the gene matches: 10. In germline, CDR1 is MNHNS, CDR2 SASEGT. CDR3 sequence reads: CASSKVGTGRNNEQFF. The CDR3, as DNA: TGTGCCAGCAGTAAAGTCGGGACAGGGCGGAACAATGAGCAGTTCTTC.

This clonotype was seen only a few times. The J gene is TRBJ1-4, the V gene TRBV9; 7 bases are shared with TRBD1. Germline-derived CDR1 and CDR2 are SGDLS and YYNGEE. V dropped 4 bases and J dropped 3; count of bases not matched to a gene: 6. This CDR3 is 15 amino acids long. CDR3 residues: CASSTWDSSNEKLFF. The CDR3 bases are TGTGCCAGCAGCACCTGGGACAGCTCTAATGAAAAACTGTTTTTT.